Below are 13 T cell receptor beta chains sequenced from a single sample in a study of blood T cell repertoires in COVID-19. Sequencing used immunoSEQ multiplex PCR; TCRdb keeps in-frame clones, though not all of them. Seen here are fewer than 350,000 clones, around 84% observed once, and the top ten hold about 1.9%. Sample: PBMCs or T cells enriched from blood (not recorded which). Receptors were obtained from a woman between 25 and 40 years old who had been exposed to COVID-19.

The gene calls are TRBV7-8 and TRBJ2-5; D not certain. Trimming shortened V by 1 base and J by 5 bases, and 11 bases separated the two germline ends. The germline CDR1 and CDR2 sequences are SGHVS and FQNEAQ. The CDR3 contains 14 residues. CDR3 coding DNA: TGTGCCAGCAGCTTAGGTTCCCGTATTGAGACCCAGTACTTC. This sequence encodes CASSLGSRIETQYF. Variable domain in full (rest from reference TRBV7-8 and TRBJ2-5): GAGVSQSPRYKVAKRGQDVALRCDPISGHVSLFWYQQALGQGPEFLTYFQNEAQLDKSGLPSDRFFAERPEGSVSTLKIQRTQQEDSAVYLCASSLGSRIETQYFGPGTRLLVL.

This clone was observed a few times. The chain recombines TRBV30 with TRBJ1-2; D possibly corresponds to TRBD1 (6 bases). This CDR3 has 13 amino acids. Trimming took 8 bases from V and 4 from J, leaving 17 bases between them. Per germline, CDR1 GTSNPN and CDR2 SVGIG (reference sequence). In DNA form, the CDR3 reads TGTGCCGGGGAGAACAGGGAACTCTATGGCTACACCTTC. Translating gives CAGENRELYGYTF.

About this clone itself: Other DNA variants within this sample encode the same CDR3. The V gene is TRBV30, the J gene TRBJ1-2, with TRBD1 matching 7 bases. The trim removed 2 bases at V and 4 bases at J, leaving 4 bases unmatched. The CDR3 has 13 amino acids. CDR1 GTSNPN and CDR2 SVGIG come from the germline V gene (reference sequence). CDR3 protein: CAWSPGTVYGYTF. The CDR3 coding sequence is TGTGCCTGGAGTCCCGGGACAGTCTATGGCTACACCTTC. The full variable domain, its missing parts supplied by reference TRBV30 and TRBJ1-2, is SQTIHQWPATLVQPVGSPLSLECTVEGTSNPNLYWYRQAAGRGLQLLFYSVGIGQISSEVPQNLSASRPQDRQFILSSKKLLLSDSGFYLCAWSPGTVYGYTFGSGTRLTVV.

The chain combines TRBV24-1 with TRBJ2-3, with 10 nucleotides matching TRBD2. CDR3 length equals 13 residues. Unmatched junction bases numbered 8, after V lost 5 bases and J lost 13 bases. The germline V gene has CDR1 KGHDR and CDR2 SFDVKD. For the CDR3, the DNA is TGTGCCACCAGTGGCCTTAGCGGGGGGCTCAAGTATTTT. Translation: CATSGLSGGLKYF.

The chain recombines TRBV2 with TRBJ2-3, with unresolved D. Trimming left V 4 bases short and J 2 bases short, with 16 bases between. This CDR3 is built from 16 residues. Germline V gene lookup returns CDR1 SNHLY and CDR2 FYNNEI. This chain's CDR3 is CASSGSSVGFTDTQYF. CDR3 bases: TGTGCCAGCAGTGGGTCGAGCGTTGGATTCACAGATACGCAGTATTTT.

This chain uses TRBV28 with TRBJ1-1, with D possibly being TRBD1 (5 bases). Germline CDR1 and CDR2: MDHEN and SYDVKM. The CDR3 loop spans 15 amino acids. V was shortened by 5 bases and J by 0 bases, with 13 bases between the two germline ends. This CDR3 is CASSQQQAMNTEAFF. CDR3 in DNA: TGTGCCAGCAGTCAACAACAGGCGATGAACACTGAAGCTTTCTTT.

This chain uses TRBV11-3 with TRBJ1-1; TRBD1 agrees at 9 bases. The trim removed 5 bases at V and 3 bases at J, leaving 4 bases unmatched. Germline lookup yields CDR1 SGHNT and CDR2 YENEEA. This CDR3 has 14 amino acids. The CDR3 DNA is TGTGCCAGCAGCACCGGGACAGGGCACACTGAAGCTTTCTTT. This codes for CASSTGTGHTEAFF.

The chain has TRBV12-3 or TRBV12-4 and TRBJ1-6; D not certain. CDR3 length: 9 residues. V lost 11 bases to trimming and J lost 8 bases, with 4 bases between them. CDR3 DNA: TGTGCCCTATATTCACCCCTCCACTTT. Its protein is CALYSPLHF.

The chain joins TRBV5-1 to TRBJ2-1; D might be TRBD2 (5 bases). The CDR3 length is 15 residues. V was clipped by 4 bases and J by 0 bases, with 11 bases between them. Germline-derived CDR1 and CDR2 are SGHRS and YFSETQ. The chain's CDR3 is CASSRSGGSYNEQFF. The CDR3 DNA is TGCGCCAGCAGCCGGAGCGGAGGCTCCTACAATGAGCAGTTCTTC.

The V call is TRBV28, the J call TRBJ1-6; D gene unclear. The V gene's germline CDR1 is MDHEN and CDR2 SYDVKM. CDR3 size: 14 residues. V was pared by 7 bases and J by 7 bases, with 14 bases between. The CDR3 reads CASIRGIANSPLHF. The DNA of the CDR3 is TGTGCCAGCATTCGGGGAATTGCGAATTCACCCCTCCACTTT.

V is TRBV12-1 and J is TRBJ2-5; the DNA was not compared with TRBD1, the D call given in the table. TRBV12-1 is listed as a pseudogene. The CDR3 has 16 amino acids. CDR3 protein: CASSGAGTGVQETQYF. CDR3 coding DNA: TGTGCCAGCAGCGGAGCCGGGACAGGGGTCCAAGAGACCCAGTACTTC.

This chain connects TRBV30 to TRBJ1-5, with 9 bases identical to TRBD1. J was trimmed by 4 bases and V by 1 base; bases with no gene match: 14. The CDR3 is made up of 18 amino acids. Germline-derived CDR1 and CDR2 are GTSNPN and SVGIG (reference sequence). CDR3 residues: CAWSDRDRVILGNQPQHF. The CDR3 nucleotides are TGTGCCTGGAGTGACCGGGACAGGGTGATTTTGGGTAATCAGCCCCAGCATTTT.

The chain employs TRBV10-1 and TRBJ1-6; possibly TRBD1 for D (5 bases). The CDR3 is made up of 13 amino acids. V lost 5 bases and J lost 10, with 12 bases in between. CDR1 is WNHNN and CDR2 is SYGVQD in the germline V gene (reference sequence). The chain's CDR3 is CASSSGRGSPLHF. CDR3 coding DNA: TGCGCCAGCAGTTCTGGACGGGGGTCACCCCTCCACTTT.